Listed below are T cell receptor beta chains from one sample, sequenced in a study of blood T cell repertoires in COVID-19. The table came from immunoSEQ multiplex PCR; TCRdb's copy has only in-frame clones and leaves some out. The sample lists approximately 400,000 clones, 91% occurring once. Sequenced material: PBMCs or T cells enriched from blood (not recorded which). These TCRs come from a woman aged 40-49 years who had been exposed to COVID-19. CDR3s include the opening cysteine and the closing phenylalanine or tryptophan. The D gene is left open where the match is weak. The size of a clone is reported for some rows only, either as once, few or many, or as a class for expanded clones.

j_gene: TRBJ1-5
d_gene: .
v_gene: TRBV5-1
abundance: .
CDR3nt: TGCGCCAGTAGCTTGGGGGAGCGTAGCAATCAGCCCCAGCATTTT
CDR3aa: CASSLGERSNQPQHF

j_gene: TRBJ1-2
d_gene: TRBD1
v_gene: TRBV15
abundance: .
CDR3nt: TGTGCCACCAGCCGGGACAGGGGTAACTATGGCTACACCTTC
CDR3aa: CATSRDRGNYGYTF

j_gene: TRBJ1-4
d_gene: TRBD1
v_gene: TRBV5-1
abundance: .
CDR3nt: TGCGCCAGCAGACCACAGGGGGCAGGTGAAAAACTGTTTTTT
CDR3aa: CASRPQGAGEKLFF

j_gene: TRBJ2-6
d_gene: .
v_gene: TRBV6-9
abundance: .
CDR3nt: TGTGCCAGCAGTTTCTCGGGGGCTGGGGCCAACGTCCTGACTTTC
CDR3aa: CASSFSGAGANVLTF

j_gene: TRBJ1-1
d_gene: .
v_gene: TRBV4-3
abundance: .
CDR3nt: TGCGCCAGCAGCCAAGAGGGCAGGCTTTCCACTGAAGCTTTCTTT
CDR3aa: CASSQEGRLSTEAFF

j_gene: TRBJ1-1
d_gene: TRBD1
v_gene: TRBV10-1
abundance: .
CDR3nt: TGCGCCAGCACCCAGGGGGGTATGAACACTGAAGCTTTCTTT
CDR3aa: CASTQGGMNTEAFF

j_gene: TRBJ2-2
d_gene: TRBD1
v_gene: TRBV10-2
abundance: .
CDR3nt: TGCGCCAGCAGAGACCGGTTACAGGGGACCGGGGAGCTGTTTTTT
CDR3aa: CASRDRLQGTGELFF

j_gene: TRBJ1-1
d_gene: TRBD1
v_gene: TRBV7-9
abundance: .
CDR3nt: TGTGCCAGCAGCCATGGACAGGGTAGACGCACTGAAGCTTTCTTT
CDR3aa: CASSHGQGRRTEAFF

j_gene: TRBJ2-1
d_gene: TRBD2
v_gene: TRBV5-1
abundance: once
CDR3nt: TGCGCCAGCAGCCCGGGACTAGCGGGGGATGGGGAGCAGTTCTTC
CDR3aa: CASSPGLAGDGEQFF

j_gene: TRBJ2-1
d_gene: TRBD1
v_gene: TRBV11-3
abundance: .
CDR3nt: TGTGCCAGCAGCGTCAGGGGGTTTGAGCAGTTCTTC
CDR3aa: CASSVRGFEQFF

j_gene: TRBJ1-6
d_gene: .
v_gene: TRBV19
abundance: .
CDR3nt: TGTGCCAGTAGTATAGATTACCCCTCGAACAGCCCTCTCCACTTT
CDR3aa: CASSIDYPSNSPLHF

j_gene: TRBJ1-1
d_gene: TRBD1
v_gene: TRBV12-3/TRBV12-4
abundance: .
CDR3nt: TGTGCCAGCAGTGGACAGGGGGGAACTGAAGCTTTCTTT
CDR3aa: CASSGQGGTEAFF

j_gene: TRBJ2-1
d_gene: .
v_gene: TRBV6-5
abundance: .
CDR3nt: TGTGCCAGCGCAATCATGTCCCCGGGCAATGAGCAGTTCTTC
CDR3aa: CASAIMSPGNEQFF

j_gene: TRBJ1-2
d_gene: .
v_gene: TRBV12-3/TRBV12-4
abundance: .
CDR3nt: TGTGCCAGCACCGTAGCTAACTATGGCTACACCTTC
CDR3aa: CASTVANYGYTF

j_gene: TRBJ1-1
d_gene: .
v_gene: TRBV2
abundance: .
CDR3nt: TGTGCCAGCAGTGATTTCCCTACTGAAGCTTTCTTT
CDR3aa: CASSDFPTEAFF

j_gene: TRBJ2-1
d_gene: TRBD2
v_gene: TRBV18
abundance: .
CDR3nt: TGTGCCAGCTCACCACTTCCCGGGACTAGCGGGATCAATGAGCAGTTCTTC
CDR3aa: CASSPLPGTSGINEQFF

j_gene: TRBJ2-3
d_gene: TRBD1
v_gene: TRBV27
abundance: .
CDR3nt: TGTGCCAGCAGGCGGACAGGGGGCACAGATACGCAGTATTTT
CDR3aa: CASRRTGGTDTQYF

j_gene: TRBJ1-2
d_gene: TRBD1
v_gene: TRBV5-4
abundance: .
CDR3nt: TGTGCCAGCAGCCCGGGACAGGGGGCAGGCCTCTATGGCTACACCTTC
CDR3aa: CASSPGQGAGLYGYTF

j_gene: TRBJ2-1
d_gene: .
v_gene: TRBV12-3/TRBV12-4
abundance: .
CDR3nt: TGTGCCAGCACCCCGGGACAAAACAATGAGCAGTTCTTC
CDR3aa: CASTPGQNNEQFF

j_gene: TRBJ2-1
d_gene: TRBD2
v_gene: TRBV19
abundance: .
CDR3nt: TGTGCCAGTAGTATACGGGCGACTAGCGGGAGGGATGAGCAGTTCTTC
CDR3aa: CASSIRATSGRDEQFF

j_gene: TRBJ1-1
d_gene: TRBD1
v_gene: TRBV11-3
abundance: .
CDR3nt: TGTGCCAGCAGCCAATGGACAGGGACTGAAGCTTTCTTT
CDR3aa: CASSQWTGTEAFF

j_gene: TRBJ2-2
d_gene: TRBD1
v_gene: TRBV5-1
abundance: .
CDR3nt: TGCGCCAGCAGCAGCAAGCGGACAGGGGGTGGTACCGGGGAGCTGTTTTTT
CDR3aa: CASSSKRTGGGTGELFF

j_gene: TRBJ1-1
d_gene: TRBD1
v_gene: TRBV27
abundance: .
CDR3nt: TGTGCCAGCAGACCCGGGACAGGGTCGGGTGAAGCTTTCTTT
CDR3aa: CASRPGTGSGEAFF

j_gene: TRBJ2-3
d_gene: TRBD2
v_gene: TRBV11-2
abundance: few
CDR3nt: TGTGCCAGCAGCTTAATACTAGCGGGGGGTTCCACAGATACGCAGTATTTT
CDR3aa: CASSLILAGGSTDTQYF

j_gene: TRBJ1-5
d_gene: TRBD1
v_gene: TRBV7-3
abundance: .
CDR3nt: TGTGCCAGCAGCGTCACAGGGGGTGCTCAGCCCCAGCATTTT
CDR3aa: CASSVTGGAQPQHF

j_gene: TRBJ2-6
d_gene: .
v_gene: TRBV25-1
abundance: .
CDR3nt: TGTGCCAGCAGTGAGACAGGCCGCAACTCTGGGGCCAACGTCCTGACTTTC
CDR3aa: CASSETGRNSGANVLTF

j_gene: TRBJ1-1
d_gene: .
v_gene: TRBV3-1/TRBV3-2
abundance: .
CDR3nt: TGTGCCAGCAGCCAAGATCACGGAGAAGCACCGGAGAACACTGAAGCTTTCTTT
CDR3aa: CASSQDHGEAPENTEAFF

j_gene: TRBJ1-5
d_gene: TRBD1
v_gene: TRBV7-2
abundance: .
CDR3nt: TGTGCCAGCAGCCCAGCCCCAGCAGGGGGCCGAAGTCAGCCCCAGCATTTT
CDR3aa: CASSPAPAGGRSQPQHF

j_gene: TRBJ2-3
d_gene: TRBD2
v_gene: TRBV18
abundance: .
CDR3nt: TGTGCCAGCTCACCTGAGACTAGCGGGGGAGGCACAGATACGCAGTATTTT
CDR3aa: CASSPETSGGGTDTQYF

j_gene: TRBJ1-6
d_gene: TRBD1
v_gene: TRBV5-1
abundance: .
CDR3nt: TGCGCCAGCAGCCCAAGGACAGGACCAAATTCACCCCTCCACTTT
CDR3aa: CASSPRTGPNSPLHF

j_gene: TRBJ2-7
d_gene: .
v_gene: TRBV10-2
abundance: .
CDR3nt: TGCGCCAGCAGATCCAGCGGTCTCTACGAGCAGTACTTC
CDR3aa: CASRSSGLYEQYF

j_gene: TRBJ2-7
d_gene: .
v_gene: TRBV6-5
abundance: few
CDR3nt: TGTGCCAGCACCACAGGTAGTGAGCAGTACTTC
CDR3aa: CASTTGSEQYF

j_gene: TRBJ2-1
d_gene: .
v_gene: TRBV20-1
abundance: .
CDR3nt: TGCAGTGCTAGTGGGGCGGGTAGCGAGCAGTTCTTC
CDR3aa: CSASGAGSEQFF

j_gene: TRBJ1-3
d_gene: .
v_gene: TRBV7-2
abundance: once
CDR3nt: TGTGCCAGCAGCTTAGCAGTCGGCACCATATATTTT
CDR3aa: CASSLAVGTIYF

j_gene: TRBJ2-6
d_gene: TRBD1
v_gene: TRBV6-5
abundance: .
CDR3nt: TGTGCCAGCAGTTACACAGGGGTGTGGGGGGCCAACGTCCTGACTTTC
CDR3aa: CASSYTGVWGANVLTF

j_gene: TRBJ2-2
d_gene: .
v_gene: TRBV19
abundance: .
CDR3nt: TGTGCCAGTAGTACGGCGGTTGGAAACACCGGGGAGCTGTTTTTT
CDR3aa: CASSTAVGNTGELFF

j_gene: TRBJ2-7
d_gene: .
v_gene: TRBV29-1
abundance: few
CDR3nt: TGCAGCGTTGCGTCAGGGAACGGCTACGAGCAGTACTTC
CDR3aa: CSVASGNGYEQYF

j_gene: TRBJ1-6
d_gene: .
v_gene: TRBV6-1
abundance: .
CDR3nt: TGTGCCAGCAGCCCTGACCGACACTTACCCCTCCACTTT
CDR3aa: CASSPDRHLPLHF

j_gene: TRBJ2-7
d_gene: .
v_gene: TRBV30
abundance: .
CDR3nt: TGTGCCTGGAGTGCTCAGGGTCAGCAGTACTTC
CDR3aa: CAWSAQGQQYF

j_gene: TRBJ2-7
d_gene: .
v_gene: TRBV2
abundance: .
CDR3nt: TGTGCCAGCAGTGAACGTGTACGGTCCTACGAGCAGTACTTC
CDR3aa: CASSERVRSYEQYF

j_gene: TRBJ1-6
d_gene: .
v_gene: TRBV5-1
abundance: .
CDR3nt: TGCGCCAGCAGCCGCCGGAGCTCCTATAATTCACCCCTCCACTTT
CDR3aa: CASSRRSSYNSPLHF

j_gene: TRBJ1-2
d_gene: .
v_gene: TRBV29-1
abundance: .
CDR3nt: TGCAGCGTTGGGAGAAACACTAACTATGGCTACACCTTC
CDR3aa: CSVGRNTNYGYTF

j_gene: TRBJ1-5
d_gene: .
v_gene: TRBV30
abundance: .
CDR3nt: TGTGCCTGGAGTGAAGAAGGGGCCCAGCCCCAGCATTTT
CDR3aa: CAWSEEGAQPQHF

j_gene: TRBJ1-6
d_gene: TRBD1
v_gene: TRBV7-9
abundance: .
CDR3nt: TGTGCCAGCAGCGCAATCGGGACAGGGGATTCACCCCTCCACTTT
CDR3aa: CASSAIGTGDSPLHF

j_gene: TRBJ2-1
d_gene: .
v_gene: TRBV11-3
abundance: .
CDR3nt: TGTGCCAGCAGCTCATACAACAGGTGGAGCTCCTACAATGAGCAGTTCTTC
CDR3aa: CASSSYNRWSSYNEQFF

j_gene: TRBJ1-1
d_gene: TRBD1
v_gene: TRBV19
abundance: .
CDR3nt: TGTGCCAGTAGTCCCCGGGGACAGCAGAACACTGAAGCTTTCTTT
CDR3aa: CASSPRGQQNTEAFF

j_gene: TRBJ1-1
d_gene: TRBD1
v_gene: TRBV5-4
abundance: .
CDR3nt: TGTGCCAGCAGCCGACAGGGCAACACTGAAGCTTTCTTT
CDR3aa: CASSRQGNTEAFF